Following are 4 T cell receptor beta chains from one sample sequenced in a study of blood T cell repertoires in COVID-19. Produced via immunoSEQ multiplex PCR; TCRdb's table is partial and in-frame only. The sample contains about 180,000 clones, about four fifths of which appear only once. The sample comprised peripheral blood. The receptors shown here come from a woman in her seventies with COVID-19, enrolled during active disease.

The V call is TRBV28, the J call TRBJ1-1; tentative D call: TRBD1 (6 bases). The germline V gene has CDR1 MDHEN and CDR2 SYDVKM. V was clipped by 4 bases and J by 3 bases, with 18 bases between them. This CDR3 region has 16 residues. This CDR3 is CASSSGTLTSHTEAFF. CDR3 nucleotide sequence: TGTGCCAGCAGTTCTGGGACATTGACGTCGCACACTGAAGCTTTCTTT.

This rearrangement joins TRBV7-9 to TRBJ2-3; TRBD1 matches 11 bases. Germline assignment: CDR1 SEHNR and CDR2 FQNEAQ (reference sequence). The CDR3 loop spans 15 amino acids. Trimming at V came to 6 bases and at J to 7 bases, leaving 9 bases not matched to a gene. CDR3 DNA sequence: TGTGCCAGCAGTTTATCGGGACAGGGGGGTAATACGCAGTATTTT. It codes for CASSLSGQGGNTQYF.

On this clone: Being one base from a much bigger clone, this may be a read error. Other DNA variants within this sample encode the same CDR3. V gene TRBV19 combines with J gene TRBJ2-7; 8 nucleotides line up with TRBD2. Trimming took 6 bases from V and 0 from J; bases not matched to a gene: 10. CDR3 length: 16 amino acids. Looked up from germline, CDR1 is LNHDA and CDR2 is SQIVND (reference sequence). The DNA of the CDR3 is TGTGCCAGTAGAAAAACCACTAGCGGAAGCTCCTACGAGCAGTACTTC. Translating it yields CASRKTTSGSSYEQYF. Variable domain in full (rest from reference TRBV19 and TRBJ2-7): DGGITQSPKYLFRKEGQNVTLSCEQNLNHDAMYWYRQDPGQGLRLIYYSQIVNDFQKGDIAEGYSVSREKKESFPLTVTSAQKNPTAFYLCASRKTTSGSSYEQYFGPGTRLTVT.

The chain carries TRBV28 and TRBJ2-7; possibly TRBD1 for D (6 bases). The V and J ends lost 7 bases and 6 bases respectively, with 13 bases between them. The length of the CDR3 is 12 residues. Germline values: CDR1 MDHEN, CDR2 SYDVKM. CDR3 in amino acids: CASMYRDREQYF. In DNA form, the CDR3 reads TGTGCCAGCATGTACAGGGACCGCGAGCAGTACTTC.